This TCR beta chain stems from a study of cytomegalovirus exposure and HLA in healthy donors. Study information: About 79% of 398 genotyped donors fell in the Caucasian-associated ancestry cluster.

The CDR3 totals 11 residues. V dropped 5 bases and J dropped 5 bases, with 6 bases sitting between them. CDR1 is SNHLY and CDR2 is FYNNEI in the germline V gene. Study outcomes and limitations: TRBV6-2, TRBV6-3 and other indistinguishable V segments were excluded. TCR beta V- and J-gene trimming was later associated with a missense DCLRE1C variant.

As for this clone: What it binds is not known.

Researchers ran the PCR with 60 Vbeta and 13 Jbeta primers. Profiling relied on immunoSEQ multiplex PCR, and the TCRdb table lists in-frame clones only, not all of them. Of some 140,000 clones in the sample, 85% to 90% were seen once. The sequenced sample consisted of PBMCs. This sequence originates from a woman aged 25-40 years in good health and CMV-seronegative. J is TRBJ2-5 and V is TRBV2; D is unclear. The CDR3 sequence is CASSLGETQYF. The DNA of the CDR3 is TGTGCCAGCAGTCTCGGGGAGACCCAGTACTTC.